This T cell receptor beta chain was observed in a study of CD8 T cells in Susac syndrome. Germline CDR1 SGHAT, CDR2 FQNNGV. This CDR3 spans 16 amino acids. Losses at the gene ends were 5 bases for V and 8 bases for J; bases not matched to a gene: 15. Random-hexamer reverse transcription was applied to roughly 0.5 to 1 ug RNA. TCRdb processed the immunoSEQ multiplex PCR reads anew with MiXCR; each CDR3 protein has one entry. The sample lists 400,000 or so distinct CDR3 sequences, more than 70% occurring once. The V and J genes are TRBV11-2 and TRBJ2-1, with 7 positions matching TRBD2. The sequenced sample was CD8+ T cells from PBMCs. The TCR comes from a human donor with multiple sclerosis. The CDR3 DNA follows: TGTGCCAGCAGCGGCGGGGAACGCAGCGGGACCCATGAGCAGTTCTTC. Its translation is CASSGGERSGTHEQFF.